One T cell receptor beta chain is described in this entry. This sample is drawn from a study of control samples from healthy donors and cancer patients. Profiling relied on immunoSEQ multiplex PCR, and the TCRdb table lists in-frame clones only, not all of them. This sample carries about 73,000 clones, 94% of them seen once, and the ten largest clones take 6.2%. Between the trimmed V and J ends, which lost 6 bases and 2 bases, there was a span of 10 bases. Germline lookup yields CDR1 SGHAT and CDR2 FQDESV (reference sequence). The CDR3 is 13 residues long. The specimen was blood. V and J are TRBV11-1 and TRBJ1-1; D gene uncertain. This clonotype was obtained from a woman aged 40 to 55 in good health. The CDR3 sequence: CASRPRLNTEAFF. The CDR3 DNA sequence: TGTGCCAGCAGGCCCCGGCTCAACACTGAAGCTTTCTTT. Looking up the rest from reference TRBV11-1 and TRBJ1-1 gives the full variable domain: EAEVAQSPRYKITEKSQAVAFWCDPISGHATLYWYRQILGQGPELLVQFQDESVVDDSQLPKDRFSAERLKGVDSTLKIQPAELGDSAMYLCASRPRLNTEAFFGQGTRLTVV.